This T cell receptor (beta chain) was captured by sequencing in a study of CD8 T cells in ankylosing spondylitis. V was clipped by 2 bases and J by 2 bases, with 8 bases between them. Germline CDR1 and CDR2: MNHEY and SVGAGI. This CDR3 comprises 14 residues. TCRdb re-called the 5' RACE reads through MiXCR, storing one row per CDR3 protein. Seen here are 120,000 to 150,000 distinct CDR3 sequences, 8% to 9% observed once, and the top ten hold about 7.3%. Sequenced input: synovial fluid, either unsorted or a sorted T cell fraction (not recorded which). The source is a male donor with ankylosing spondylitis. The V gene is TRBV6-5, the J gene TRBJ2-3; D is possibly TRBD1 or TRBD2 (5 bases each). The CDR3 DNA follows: TGTGCCAGCAGTTACGGGACCTACACAGATACGCAGTATTTT. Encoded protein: CASSYGTYTDTQYF.